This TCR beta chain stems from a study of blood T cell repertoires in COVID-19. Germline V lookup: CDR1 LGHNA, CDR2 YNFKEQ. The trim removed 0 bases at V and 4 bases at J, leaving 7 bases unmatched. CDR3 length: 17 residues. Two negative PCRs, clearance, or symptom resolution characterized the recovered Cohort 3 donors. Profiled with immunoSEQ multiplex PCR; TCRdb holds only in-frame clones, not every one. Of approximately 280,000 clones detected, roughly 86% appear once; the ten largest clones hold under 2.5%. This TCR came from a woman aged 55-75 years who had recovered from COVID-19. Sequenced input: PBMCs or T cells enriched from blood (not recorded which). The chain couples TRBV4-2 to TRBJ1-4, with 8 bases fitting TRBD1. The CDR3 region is CASSQETRTGYNEKLFF. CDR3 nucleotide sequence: TGTGCCAGCAGCCAAGAGACCCGGACAGGGTATAATGAAAAACTGTTTTTT.